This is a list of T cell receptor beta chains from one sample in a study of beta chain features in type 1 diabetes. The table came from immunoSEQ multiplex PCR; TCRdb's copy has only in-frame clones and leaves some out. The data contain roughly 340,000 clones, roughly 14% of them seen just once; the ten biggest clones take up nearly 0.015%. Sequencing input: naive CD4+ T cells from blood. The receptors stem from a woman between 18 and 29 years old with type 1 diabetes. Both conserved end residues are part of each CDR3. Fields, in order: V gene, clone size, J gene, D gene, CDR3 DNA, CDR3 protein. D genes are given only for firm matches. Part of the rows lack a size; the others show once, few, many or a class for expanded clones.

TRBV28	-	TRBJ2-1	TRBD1	TGTGCCAGCAGTCCCGATATCGACAGGGGGGACAATGAGCAGTTCTTC	CASSPDIDRGDNEQFF
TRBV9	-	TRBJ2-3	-	TGTGCCAGCGCAGAAACGGGAAGCACAGATACGCAGTATTTT	CASAETGSTDTQYF
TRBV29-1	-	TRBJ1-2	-	TGCAGCGTTGAGAGTCTCCGGTTTGGCTACACCTTC	CSVESLRFGYTF
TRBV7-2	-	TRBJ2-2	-	TGTGCCAGCAGCTTGCTGAGCCTTAACACCGGGGAGCTGTTTTTT	CASSLLSLNTGELFF
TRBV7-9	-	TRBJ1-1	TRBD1	TGTGCCAGCGACAGGGTTAACACTGAAGCTTTCTTT	CASDRVNTEAFF
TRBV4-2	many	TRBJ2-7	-	TGTGCCAGCAGCCCCCACCTTGGGGGGAGGCCGGGGGAGCAGTACTTC	CASSPHLGGRPGEQYF
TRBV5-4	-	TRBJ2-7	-	TGTGCCAGCAGTAGGGCTTCCGGGAGCATTTACGAGCAGTACTTC	CASSRASGSIYEQYF
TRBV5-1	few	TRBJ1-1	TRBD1	TGCGCCAGCAGCTTGGACAGGGGGAACACTGAAGCTTTCTTT	CASSLDRGNTEAFF
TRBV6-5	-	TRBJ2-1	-	TGTGCCAGCAGCCGGGTTACACACAATGAGCAGTTCTTC	CASSRVTHNEQFF
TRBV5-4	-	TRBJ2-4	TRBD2	TGTGCCAGCAGCTTGACTCGGGGGGATAAAAACATTCAGTACTTC	CASSLTRGDKNIQYF
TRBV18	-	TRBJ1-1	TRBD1	TGTGCCAGCTCACCTCTCGAGGACAGGGGGGGCACTGAAGCTTTCTTT	CASSPLEDRGGTEAFF
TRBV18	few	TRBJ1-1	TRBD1	TGTGCCAGCTCTCGCCTTGTTACAGGGGGAGGCACTGAAGCTTTCTTT	CASSRLVTGGGTEAFF
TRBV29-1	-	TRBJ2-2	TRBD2	TGCAGCGTTGGGGGGACTAGCGGGATTGGGACCGGGGAGCTGTTTTTT	CSVGGTSGIGTGELFF
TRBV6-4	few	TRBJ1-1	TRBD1	TGTGCCAGCAGTGACCCGGGACAGGGGGCCAACACTGAAGCTTTCTTT	CASSDPGQGANTEAFF
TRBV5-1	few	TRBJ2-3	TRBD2	TGCGCCAGCAGCTTGGTTGGACTAGAGACAGATACGCAGTATTTT	CASSLVGLETDTQYF
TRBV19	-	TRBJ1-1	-	TGTGCCAGTAGCACCTCCCGGGGGGGACGGGCTTTCTTT	CASSTSRGGRAFF
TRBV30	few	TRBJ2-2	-	TGTGCCTGGAGTCCCCCCGCCGGGGAGCTGTTTTTT	CAWSPPAGELFF
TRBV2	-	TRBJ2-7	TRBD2	TGTGCCAGCAGTGATAGACTAGCGGAGACCTACGAGCAGTACTTC	CASSDRLAETYEQYF
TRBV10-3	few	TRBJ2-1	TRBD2	TGTGCCATCAGTGAGGCGAGCGGGAGTCACAATGAGCAGTTCTTC	CAISEASGSHNEQFF
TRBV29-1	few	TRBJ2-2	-	TGCAGCGTGACTGGAGTGAACACCGGGGAGCTGTTTTTT	CSVTGVNTGELFF
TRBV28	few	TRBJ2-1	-	TGTGCCAGCACCAAATTATACGGGACCTACAATGAGCAGTTCTTC	CASTKLYGTYNEQFF
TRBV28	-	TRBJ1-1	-	TGTGCCAGCACCCCCGGGGGGAACATGAACACTGAAGCTTTCTTT	CASTPGGNMNTEAFF
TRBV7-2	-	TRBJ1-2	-	TGTGCCAGCAGCTTAGCTCCCGTTAACTATGGCTACACCTTC	CASSLAPVNYGYTF
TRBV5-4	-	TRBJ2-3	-	TGTGCCAGCAGCTTGGGGGCTATACCCCGCACAGATACGCAGTATTTT	CASSLGAIPRTDTQYF
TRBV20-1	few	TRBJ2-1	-	TGCAGTGCAAAGGGGTGGAATGAGCAGTTCTTC	CSAKGWNEQFF
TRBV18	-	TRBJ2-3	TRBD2	TGTGCCAGCCCTCTAGCGGGAAACACAGATACGCAGTATTTT	CASPLAGNTDTQYF
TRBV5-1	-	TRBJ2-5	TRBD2	TGCGCCAGCAGCCCTGCCCGGGAGGGAGAGACCCAGTACTTC	CASSPAREGETQYF
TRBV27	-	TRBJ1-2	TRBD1	TGTGCCAGCAGTTTAAAATGGGGACAGTTCTATGGCTACACCTTC	CASSLKWGQFYGYTF
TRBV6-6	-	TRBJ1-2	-	TGTGCCAGCAGTTACTCTGGGGGGGAGGGCTACACCTTC	CASSYSGGEGYTF
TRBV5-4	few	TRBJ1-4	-	TGTGCCAGCAGCCGGGACAAGGCCGAGGGAAAACTGTTTTTT	CASSRDKAEGKLFF
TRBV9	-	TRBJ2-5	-	TGTGCCAGCAGCTTAACGACTCTCTCAGAGACCCAGTACTTC	CASSLTTLSETQYF
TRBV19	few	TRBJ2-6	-	TGTGCCAGTAAGGGGGTGGCTAGTGGGGCCAACGTCCTGACTTTC	CASKGVASGANVLTF
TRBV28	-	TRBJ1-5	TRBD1	TGTGCCAGCAGAACCGGGACAGGGCCGAATCAGCCCCAGCATTTT	CASRTGTGPNQPQHF
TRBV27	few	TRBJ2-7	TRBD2	TGTGCCAGCAGTCCCTCCGGACTAGTTCGGTACGAGCAGTACTTC	CASSPSGLVRYEQYF
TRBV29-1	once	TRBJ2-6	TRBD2	TGCAGCGTCTATACCGGGACTAGCGGCTCTGGGGCCAACGTCCTGACTTTC	CSVYTGTSGSGANVLTF
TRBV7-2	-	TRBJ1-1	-	TGTGCCAGCAGCTTAGTCGTTGGAGAGAACACTGAAGCTTTCTTT	CASSLVVGENTEAFF
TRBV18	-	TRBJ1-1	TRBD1	TGTGCCAGCTCATCGGGACAGACGAACACTGAAGCTTTCTTT	CASSSGQTNTEAFF
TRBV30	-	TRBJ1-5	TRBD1	TGTGCCTGGAGTGTAGGGACAGGCGATCAGCCCCAGCATTTT	CAWSVGTGDQPQHF
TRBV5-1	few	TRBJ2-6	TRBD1	TGCGCCAGCAGCTCCCCCTTGGGACAGGGATTCTCTGGGGCCAACGTCCTGACTTTC	CASSSPLGQGFSGANVLTF
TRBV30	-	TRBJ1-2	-	TGTGCCTGGAGTGTGGAGCAGTACTATGGCTACACCTTC	CAWSVEQYYGYTF
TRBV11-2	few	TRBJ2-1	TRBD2	TGTGCCAGCAGCTTGGCGGGAGGCCACAATGAGCAGTTCTTC	CASSLAGGHNEQFF
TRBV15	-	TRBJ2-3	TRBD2	TGTGCCACCAGCGCGGCGGGAGCGGGGGATACGCAGTATTTT	CATSAAGAGDTQYF
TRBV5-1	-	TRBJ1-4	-	TGCGCCAGCAGCCCCGACAGCAGTAATGAAAAACTGTTTTTT	CASSPDSSNEKLFF
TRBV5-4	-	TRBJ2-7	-	TGTGCCAGCAGGAGAGTCGGGAACTACGAGCAGTACTTC	CASRRVGNYEQYF
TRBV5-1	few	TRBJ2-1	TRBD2	TGCGCCAGCAGCTTGGTCTTGGGAGCGGGAGTTAGCTCCTACAATGAGCAGTTCTTC	CASSLVLGAGVSSYNEQFF
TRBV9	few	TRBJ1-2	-	TGTGCCAGCAGCTCCCACGCGGGACTTAACTATGGCTACACCTTC	CASSSHAGLNYGYTF
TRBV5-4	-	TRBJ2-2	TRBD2	TGTGCCAGCAGACTAGCGGGATTCACCGGGGAGCTGTTTTTT	CASRLAGFTGELFF
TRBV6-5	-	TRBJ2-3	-	TGTGCCAGCAGCGAGTCGGTTACAGCCATTGCTACGCAGTATTTT	CASSESVTAIATQYF
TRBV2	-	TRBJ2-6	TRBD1	TGTGCCAGCAGTGAAACGGACAGGGCTGGGGCCAACGTCCTGACTTTC	CASSETDRAGANVLTF
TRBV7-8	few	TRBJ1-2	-	TGTGCCAGCAGCTTGTCTTGGGTCTTGCAGGATCTTTATGGCTACACCTTC	CASSLSWVLQDLYGYTF
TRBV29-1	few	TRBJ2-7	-	TGCAGCGTTAAAGCCGCGGGAAGGTACGAGCAGTACTTC	CSVKAAGRYEQYF
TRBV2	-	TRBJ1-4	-	TGTGCCAGCAGTTACAGGGTGGCTAATGAAAAACTGTTTTTT	CASSYRVANEKLFF
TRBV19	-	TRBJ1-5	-	TGTGCCAGTAGATCTCCGGGGGTGTGGAATCAGCCCCAGCATTTT	CASRSPGVWNQPQHF
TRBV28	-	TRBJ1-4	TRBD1	TGTGCCAGCAGTTCCATAGGACAGGGCATTAATGAAAAACTGTTTTTT	CASSSIGQGINEKLFF
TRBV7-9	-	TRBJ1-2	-	TGTGCCAGCAGCTTAGGCGGCAATAACTATGGCTACACCTTC	CASSLGGNNYGYTF